The sequence of this T cell receptor (beta chain) was determined in a study of a mutant IDH1 vaccine in newly diagnosed glioma. Turning to the study itself: Patients were started on vaccination 4-6 weeks after radiotherapy alone, or with temozolomide cycles. Study-wide findings and caveats: A vaccine-induced immune response developed in roughly 93% of the patients.

Regarding this clone: Its matching antigen is unknown.

The protocol was immunoSEQ multiplex PCR, while the TCRdb copy is restricted to in-frame clones and leaves out a portion. Of around 50,000 clones listed, approximately 84% are singletons. The CDR3 runs to 14 residues. Per germline, CDR1 SEHNR and CDR2 FQNEAQ (reference sequence). V shed 4 bases and J 8 bases; nucleotides not matched to a gene: 10. Stated time point: week 47, end of study. Vaccine doses each comprised 300 ug of mutant IDH1 20-mer peptide, with topical imiquimod. The patients were given eight vaccinations, one each in weeks 1, 3, 5, 7, 11, 15, 19 and 23. V and J are TRBV7-9 and TRBJ1-2; 7 bases agree with TRBD1. The specimen was PBMCs, collected from a glioma patient whose treatment included an IDH1 peptide vaccine. The receptor comes from a woman aged 30 to 39 with glioma. Some clones in this sample may be carry-over from other donors' samples. The CDR3 protein is CASSSSSGGWGYTF. In nucleotides, the CDR3 is TGTGCCAGCAGCTCGTCCTCAGGGGGTTGGGGCTACACCTTC.